The 24 T cell receptor beta chains presented below share a single source sample, sequenced in a study of blood T cell repertoires in COVID-19 (dated by TCRdb to 2018 to 2020). Libraries were constructed by the immunoSEQ multiplex PCR assay. TCRdb re-hosts the immuneACCESS table, in-frame sequences only. Its copies lack some clones; in the studies checked, an unresolved V gene accounts for under half of them, and the cause for the rest is not known. The table for this sample lists tens of thousands of clones; 90% of them were counted only once. The ten largest make up 4.8% of the sample. Input material: peripheral blood. The receptor set was obtained from a human donor in a cohort sampled during active COVID-19.

This clone was observed once. The V gene is TRBV3-1 (or the pseudogene TRBV3-2), the J gene TRBJ1-6; D is unresolved. Germline CDR1 reads LGHDT; CDR2 reads YNNKEL (reference sequence). CDR3 length: 16 amino acids. V was trimmed by 1 base and J by 0 bases, leaving 7 bases between them. CDR3: CASSQGASSYNSPLHF. CDR3 nucleotide sequence: TGTGCCAGCAGCCAAGGGGCGAGCTCCTATAATTCACCCCTCCACTTT.

CDR3 in amino acids: CASSSSSYEQYF. The CDR3 region has the DNA TGTGCCAGCAGCTCCAGCTCCTACGAGCAGTACTTC. This chain connects TRBV12-3 or TRBV12-4 to TRBJ2-7, with unresolved D. The V end was cut by 6 bases, the J end by 0 bases, with 6 bases between. The CDR3 has 12 amino acids.

The chain uses TRBV27 and TRBJ1-1, with D tentatively TRBD1 (6 bases). CDR1 is MNHEY, CDR2 SMNVEV, per germline (reference sequence). V dropped 0 bases and J dropped 5 bases, with 7 bases sitting between them. This CDR3 has 13 amino acids. CDR3 region: CASSLSRGTEAFF. Here the CDR3 DNA reads TGTGCCAGCAGTTTATCGAGGGGGACTGAAGCTTTCTTT.

The V gene is TRBV5-1, the J gene TRBJ2-5; 12 nucleotides line up with TRBD2. Germline-derived CDR1 and CDR2 are SGHRS and YFSETQ. CDR3 size: 16 residues. The trim removed 0 bases at V and 4 bases at J, leaving 4 bases unmatched. CDR3 sequence reads: CASSLDPSGGGETQYF. The CDR3 DNA reads as TGCGCCAGCAGCTTGGATCCTAGCGGGGGGGGAGAGACCCAGTACTTC. The variable domain in full, with the rest retrieved from reference TRBV5-1 and TRBJ2-5, is KAGVTQTPRYLIKTRGQQVTLSCSPISGHRSVSWYQQTPGQGLQFLFEYFSETQRNKGNFPGRFSGRQFSNSRSEMNVSTLELGDSALYLCASSLDPSGGGETQYFGPGTRLLVL.

The chain combines TRBV7-2 with TRBJ2-7; D perhaps matches TRBD1 (5 bases). V was shortened by 5 bases and J by 0 bases, with 17 bases between the two germline ends. Germline V gene data show CDR1 as SGHTA and CDR2 as FQGNSA. The CDR3 length is 16 residues. The CDR3 protein is CASSPTATGSSYEQYF. CDR3 coding DNA: TGTGCCAGCAGCCCTACCGCAACAGGTAGCTCCTACGAGCAGTACTTC.

The chain employs TRBV11-3 and TRBJ2-1; 14 bases line up with TRBD2. V trimming: 5 bases; J trimming: 6 bases; junction bases outside the gene matches: 6. The germline V gene has CDR1 SGHNT and CDR2 YENEEA. The CDR3 runs to 16 residues. CDR3 in DNA: TGTGCCAGCAGCGACGGGACTAGCGGGAGTTCCAATGAGCAGTTCTTC. Its protein product is CASSDGTSGSSNEQFF.

The chain couples TRBV25-1 to TRBJ2-3, with D possibly being TRBD2 (5 bases). Germline V gene data show CDR1 as MGHDK and CDR2 as SYGVNS. The CDR3 contains 13 residues. V dropped 10 bases and J dropped 0 bases, with 11 bases sitting between them. The CDR3 here is CATGGGSTDTQYF. For the CDR3, the DNA is TGTGCCACCGGTGGCGGGAGCACAGATACGCAGTATTTT.

The CDR3 reads CAISDFGTSGTGRGSRDEQFF. CDR3 DNA: TGTGCCATCAGTGATTTCGGGACTAGCGGGACAGGCCGGGGATCACGTGATGAGCAGTTCTTC. The rearrangement uses TRBV10-3 and TRBJ2-1, with 13 bases fitting TRBD2. Per germline, CDR1 ENHRY and CDR2 SYGVKD. The CDR3 has 21 amino acids. J lost 8 bases, V lost 3 bases, and 22 bases had no gene match.

This sequence joins TRBV27 and TRBJ2-7, with 9 bases identical to TRBD1. CDR3 size: 16 residues. Germline-derived CDR1 and CDR2 are MNHEY and SMNVEV (reference sequence). V trimming: 4 bases; J trimming: 2 bases; junction bases outside the gene matches: 9. In DNA, the CDR3 is TGTGCCAGCAGTTCTGAAGTGGGACAGGGCCCCTACGAGCAGTACTTC. It codes for CASSSEVGQGPYEQYF.

The gene calls are TRBV28 and TRBJ1-2; 7 bases line up with TRBD1. Germline V gene data show CDR1 as MDHEN and CDR2 as SYDVKM. Trimming removed 4 bases from V and 7 bases from J; junction bases left unmatched: 6. The CDR3 length is 13 residues. The DNA of the CDR3 is TGTGCCAGCAGTTCGGACAGGCGGGTTGGCTACACCTTC. It is translated as CASSSDRRVGYTF.

This chain links TRBV2 with TRBJ2-7; the D gene is possibly TRBD2 (5 bases). Germline lookup yields CDR1 SNHLY and CDR2 FYNNEI. The CDR3 consists of 14 residues. The V and J ends lost 7 bases and 2 bases respectively, with 15 bases between them. The CDR3 DNA reads as TGTGCCAGCACTTTCAAACGGGGAGCCTACGAGCAGTACTTC. It translates to CASTFKRGAYEQYF.

The chain carries TRBV3-1 (or the pseudogene TRBV3-2) and TRBJ2-3; 8 bases fit TRBD2. Germline V gene lookup returns CDR1 LGHDT and CDR2 YNNKEL (reference sequence). V dropped 3 bases and J dropped 0; count of bases not matched to a gene: 8. The CDR3 consists of 17 residues. CDR3 bases: TGTGCCAGCAGCCAGGGTACGCGGGGGGTTAGCACAGATACGCAGTATTTT. Protein product: CASSQGTRGVSTDTQYF.

This chain uses TRBV6-5 with TRBJ2-7; maybe TRBD2 (7 bases). The CDR3 contains 14 residues. Trimming pared 2 bases from V and 2 bases from J, leaving 10 bases between. Per germline, CDR1 MNHEY and CDR2 SVGAGI. The CDR3 here is CASSYGGGPYEQYF. The CDR3 coding sequence is TGTGCCAGCAGTTACGGGGGGGGGCCCTACGAGCAGTACTTC.

The rearrangement links TRBV2 to TRBJ1-1; D is possibly TRBD1 (5 bases). The CDR3 runs to 13 residues. Germline lookup yields CDR1 SNHLY and CDR2 FYNNEI. Trimming took 3 bases from V and 0 from J, leaving 5 bases between them. For the CDR3, the DNA is TGTGCCAGCAGTGACAGGGTGAACACTGAAGCTTTCTTT. It specifies CASSDRVNTEAFF. Drawing the rest from reference TRBV2 and TRBJ1-1, the complete variable domain is EPEVTQTPSHQVTQMGQEVILRCVPISNHLYFYWYRQILGQKVEFLVSFYNNEISEKSEIFDDQFSVERPDGSNFTLKIRSTKLEDSAMYFCASSDRVNTEAFFGQGTRLTVV.

This sequence joins TRBV6-5 and TRBJ2-7; 10 bases are shared with TRBD1. CDR1 and CDR2 from the germline V gene are MNHEY and SVGAGI. V dropped 10 bases and J dropped 2; count of bases not matched to a gene: 8. The CDR3 sequence is 14 residues long. The CDR3 is CATRGDRGTYEQYF. CDR3 coding DNA: TGTGCCACCCGCGGGGACAGGGGAACCTACGAGCAGTACTTC.

For this clone: The sample holds other DNA sequences that translate to the same CDR3. This chain joins TRBV18 and TRBJ2-7, with 14 nucleotides matching TRBD2. The germline V gene has CDR1 KGHSH and CDR2 LQKENI. The CDR3 runs to 15 residues. The J segment lost 7 bases and the V segment lost 3 bases, leaving 5 bases of the junction unmatched. CDR3 amino acids: CASSPGTSGSYEQYF. CDR3 in DNA: TGTGCCAGCTCACCCGGGACTAGCGGGAGTTATGAGCAGTACTTC.

The chain is built from TRBV27 and TRBJ2-1; 7 bases map to TRBD2. V shed 6 bases and J 6 bases; nucleotides not matched to a gene: 11. Per germline, CDR1 MNHEY and CDR2 SMNVEV (reference sequence). The CDR3 length is 15 residues. In DNA form, the CDR3 reads TGTGCCAGCAGCCTTCCGGGACTACTAGTCAATGAGCAGTTCTTC. Residues: CASSLPGLLVNEQFF.

The V call is TRBV19, the J call TRBJ2-5, with TRBD1 identical over 7 bases. Germline V gene lookup returns CDR1 LNHDA and CDR2 SQIVND (reference sequence). The V segment lost 5 bases and the J segment 6 bases; nucleotides outside the gene matches: 9. This CDR3 is built from 14 residues. The CDR3 reads CASSPASTGKTQYF. The CDR3 DNA reads as TGTGCCAGTAGTCCCGCCTCGACAGGGAAGACCCAGTACTTC.

This chain uses TRBV6-5 with TRBJ2-5; 7 nucleotides align to TRBD2. V trimming: 8 bases; J trimming: 9 bases; junction bases outside the gene matches: 12. The germline CDR1 and CDR2 sequences are MNHEY and SVGAGI. This CDR3 has 13 residues. CDR3 amino acids: CASRLAGAEAQYF. The CDR3 DNA sequence: TGTGCCAGCCGACTTGCGGGAGCTGAGGCCCAGTACTTC.

The chain recombines TRBV6-5 with TRBJ2-2, with a tentative D call TRBD2 (5 bases). CDR1 and CDR2 from the germline V gene are MNHEY and SVGAGI. The CDR3 has 14 amino acids. V lost 7 bases and J 3 bases, leaving 12 bases between the germline ends. CDR3 nucleotide sequence: TGTGCCAGCATGCGGGTCCCGGACACCGGGGAGCTGTTTTTT. It encodes CASMRVPDTGELFF.

V usage is TRBV27 and J usage is TRBJ1-5; 10 bases align to TRBD1. V gave up 6 bases and J gave up 1 base; unmatched junction bases: 6. The germline V gene encodes CDR1 MNHEY and CDR2 SMNVEV (reference sequence). This CDR3 region has 16 residues. For the CDR3, the DNA is TGTGCCAGCAGCCGGGGACAGGGGTTCAGCAATCAGCCCCAGCATTTT. Amino acid sequence: CASSRGQGFSNQPQHF.

The chain combines TRBV10-3 with TRBJ1-1; no reliable D call. The CDR3 is 14 residues long. The V end lost 0 bases, the J end lost 3 bases, and 8 bases lay between the germline ends. The V gene's germline CDR1 is ENHRY and CDR2 SYGVKD. In nucleotides, the CDR3 is TGTGCCATCAGTGAGTCGAAAGAGTACACTGAAGCTTTCTTT. It is translated as CAISESKEYTEAFF.

The rearrangement uses TRBV29-1 and TRBJ2-7, with D possibly being TRBD2 (5 bases). V was cut by 5 bases and J by 0 bases, with 20 bases left in between. This CDR3 has 16 residues. Germline CDR1 and CDR2: SQVTM and ANQGSEA. The DNA for the CDR3 is TGCAGCGTTACCGCCGGACTCCCTAAGAGCTCCTACGAGCAGTACTTC. This encodes CSVTAGLPKSSYEQYF.

The CDR3 sequence is CASSYDRVETQYF. The CDR3 DNA reads as TGTGCCAGCAGCTATGACAGGGTTGAGACCCAGTACTTC. The rearrangement uses TRBV13 and TRBJ2-5; 7 nucleotides line up with TRBD1. Germline V CDR1 and CDR2: PRHDT, FYEKMQ (reference sequence). The V gene end was trimmed by 4 bases and the J gene end by 5 bases; junction bases not matched to a gene: 4. This CDR3 region has 13 residues. Filled out from reference TRBV13 and TRBJ2-5, the complete variable domain reads AAGVIQSPRHLIKEKRETATLKCYPIPRHDTVYWYQQGPGQDPQFLISFYEKMQSDKGSIPDRFSAQQFSDYHSELNMSSLELGDSALYFCASSYDRVETQYFGPGTRLLVL.